The 15 T cell receptor beta chains reported below all come from one sample, sequenced in a study of shared clonotypes between healthy human individuals. Naive CD8 cells lacked CD45RO, underwent positive selection for CCR7 and left out terminally differentiated effector memory CD45RA+ cells. TCRdb's table, derived via immunoSEQ multiplex PCR, lists solely in-frame clones and lacks some. The sample includes approximately 810,000 clones, 90% to 95% of them seen just once. Material for sequencing was naive CD8+ T cells sorted from blood. These receptors were taken from a man between 25 and 39 years old in good health.

The rearrangement links TRBV5-5 to TRBJ2-7; 10 bases match TRBD1. The junction had 5 bases not matched to a gene; V was cut back by 5 bases and J by 3 bases. Germline CDR1 and CDR2: SGHKS and YYEKEE (reference sequence). The CDR3 consists of 14 residues. The DNA for the CDR3 is TGTGCCAGCAGTCCAGGACAGGGGGACTACGAGCAGTACTTC. It is translated as CASSPGQGDYEQYF.

This chain joins TRBV18 and TRBJ1-2, with TRBD1 matching over 9 bases. Germline V lookup: CDR1 KGHSH, CDR2 LQKENI. CDR3 length: 19 amino acids. After removal of 3 bases from V and 4 bases from J, the junction contained 18 bases not matched to a gene. The CDR3 loop reads CASSPAHPGQGHASYGYTF. Here the CDR3 DNA reads TGTGCCAGCTCACCCGCCCATCCGGGACAGGGACACGCTTCCTATGGCTACACCTTC.

V is TRBV6-6 and J is TRBJ2-1; D gene uncertain. Germline V gives CDR1 MNHNY, CDR2 SVGAGI (reference sequence). The CDR3 totals 13 residues. V was clipped by 1 base and J by 8 bases, with 9 bases between them. The CDR3 is CASSYYWADEQFF. In DNA form, the CDR3 reads TGTGCCAGCAGTTACTACTGGGCGGATGAGCAGTTCTTC.

The chain's CDR3 is CASSVDGGYYYGYTF. In nucleotides, the CDR3 is TGTGCCAGCAGCGTAGATGGGGGCTACTACTATGGCTACACCTTC. The chain carries TRBV9 and TRBJ1-2; a weak D match, TRBD1 (6 bases). CDR1 SGDLS and CDR2 YYNGEE come from the germline V gene. Trimming took 0 bases from V and 3 from J, leaving 12 bases between them. The CDR3 is 15 amino acids. Combining the CDR3 with reference TRBV9 and TRBJ1-2 gives the whole variable domain DSGVTQTPKHLITATGQRVTLRCSPRSGDLSVYWYQQSLDQGLQFLIQYYNGEERAKGNILERFSAQQFPDLHSELNLSSLELGDSALYFCASSVDGGYYYGYTFGSGTRLTVV.

The count of this clone is one. The identical CDR3 is also encoded by other nucleotide sequences in the sample. The J gene is TRBJ2-7, the V gene TRBV5-1; D ambiguous. V was trimmed by 0 bases and J by 3 bases, leaving 7 bases between them. The germline CDR1 and CDR2 sequences are SGHRS and YFSETQ. The CDR3 covers 13 residues. The DNA for the CDR3 is TGCGCCAGCAGCTTGGGGGGTGGCTACGAGCAGTACTTC. It is translated as CASSLGGGYEQYF.

Concerning this clone itself: In the same sample, other DNA sequences code for this CDR3. This chain joins TRBV11-2 and TRBJ2-7; D gene ambiguous. Germline CDR1 reads SGHAT; CDR2 reads FQNNGV. V shed 5 bases and J shed 2 bases, with 10 bases lying between them. The CDR3 is made up of 13 amino acids. In DNA, the CDR3 is TGTGCCAGCAGCAAAGGACCGACCTACGAGCAGTACTTC. This gives the protein CASSKGPTYEQYF.

The chain has TRBV9 and TRBJ2-1, with TRBD2 identical over 16 bases. V lost 3 bases and J lost 8; bases outside the gene matches: 8. Germline V gene lookup returns CDR1 SGDLS and CDR2 YYNGEE. The CDR3 extends over 17 amino acids. The CDR3 here is CASSAGTSGREVDEQFF. The DNA for the CDR3 is TGTGCCAGCAGCGCTGGGACTAGCGGGAGGGAGGTGGATGAGCAGTTCTTC. The whole variable domain, filled in from reference TRBV9 and TRBJ2-1, reads DSGVTQTPKHLITATGQRVTLRCSPRSGDLSVYWYQQSLDQGLQFLIQYYNGEERAKGNILERFSAQQFPDLHSELNLSSLELGDSALYFCASSAGTSGREVDEQFFGPGTRLTVL.

The chain couples TRBV4-1 to TRBJ2-1, with TRBD2 matching 11 bases. This CDR3 is 16 amino acids long. V was pared by 4 bases and J by 5 bases, with 7 bases of the junction left unmatched. Germline assignment: CDR1 MGHRA and CDR2 YSYEKL. This CDR3 reads CASSLVELAGDNEQFF. CDR3 in DNA: TGCGCCAGCAGCCTGGTTGAACTAGCGGGAGACAATGAGCAGTTCTTC.

The chain recombines TRBV27 with TRBJ2-3; 7 bases agree with TRBD2. CDR1 and CDR2 (germline): MNHEY, SMNVEV (reference sequence). This CDR3 comprises 15 residues. V shed 7 bases and J 1 base; nucleotides not matched to a gene: 8. CDR3 sequence: CASNEGGPGTDTQYF. The DNA for the CDR3 is TGTGCCAGCAACGAGGGAGGGCCTGGCACAGATACGCAGTATTTT.

This chain uses TRBV5-4 with TRBJ1-2; D may be TRBD1 (5 bases). The V gene lost 1 base and the J gene lost 2 bases, with 9 bases spanning the gap. The CDR3 totals 14 residues. CDR1 and CDR2 (germline): SGHNT, YYREEE (reference sequence). The CDR3 region is CASSLQGRNYGYTF. The CDR3 region has the DNA TGTGCCAGCAGCTTGCAGGGCCGAAACTATGGCTACACCTTC.

This CDR3 is CASSPPGGAGTGELFF. The CDR3, as DNA: TGCGCCAGCAGCCCACCAGGGGGTGCTGGTACCGGGGAGCTGTTTTTT. The chain links TRBV4-1 to TRBJ2-2; 7 bases fit TRBD1. Trimming removed 4 bases from V and 5 bases from J; junction bases left unmatched: 10. The germline CDR1 and CDR2 sequences are MGHRA and YSYEKL. The CDR3 contains 16 residues.

This chain connects TRBV7-9 to TRBJ2-7, with unresolved D. Trimming took 4 bases from V and 3 from J, leaving 16 bases between them. The CDR3 extends over 15 amino acids. Germline V lookup: CDR1 SEHNR, CDR2 FQNEAQ (reference sequence). In nucleotides, the CDR3 is TGTGCCAGCAGCTCCGCTAGTGACCGAGTCTACGAGCAGTACTTC. This codes for CASSSASDRVYEQYF.

Only one count was recorded for this clone. The V and J genes are TRBV10-3 and TRBJ2-1; 9 bases agree with TRBD2. The CDR3 runs to 13 residues. V gave up 5 bases and J gave up 8 bases; unmatched junction bases: 4. Germline V gene data show CDR1 as ENHRY and CDR2 as SYGVKD. This chain's CDR3 is CAISRTSVHEQFF. The CDR3 DNA is TGTGCCATCAGTCGGACTAGCGTGCATGAGCAGTTCTTC.

This chain joins TRBV29-1 and TRBJ1-2, with D perhaps matching TRBD1 (5 bases). The CDR3 is made up of 15 amino acids. Germline V CDR1 and CDR2: SQVTM, ANQGSEA. Trimming took off 4 bases at V and 0 bases at J, with 15 bases between the two ends. The chain's CDR3 is CSVVIGGGANYGYTF. CDR3 bases: TGCAGCGTTGTGATTGGGGGGGGAGCTAACTATGGCTACACCTTC.

The V call is TRBV7-9, the J call TRBJ2-4, with 10 nucleotides matching TRBD2. Looked up from germline, CDR1 is SEHNR and CDR2 is FQNEAQ (reference sequence). The CDR3 contains 14 residues. Trimming removed 1 base from V and 9 bases from J; junction bases left unmatched: 3. The CDR3 DNA sequence: TGTGCCAGCAGCTTAGTGGTAGCGGGAGGCATTCAGTACTTC. Its protein is CASSLVVAGGIQYF.